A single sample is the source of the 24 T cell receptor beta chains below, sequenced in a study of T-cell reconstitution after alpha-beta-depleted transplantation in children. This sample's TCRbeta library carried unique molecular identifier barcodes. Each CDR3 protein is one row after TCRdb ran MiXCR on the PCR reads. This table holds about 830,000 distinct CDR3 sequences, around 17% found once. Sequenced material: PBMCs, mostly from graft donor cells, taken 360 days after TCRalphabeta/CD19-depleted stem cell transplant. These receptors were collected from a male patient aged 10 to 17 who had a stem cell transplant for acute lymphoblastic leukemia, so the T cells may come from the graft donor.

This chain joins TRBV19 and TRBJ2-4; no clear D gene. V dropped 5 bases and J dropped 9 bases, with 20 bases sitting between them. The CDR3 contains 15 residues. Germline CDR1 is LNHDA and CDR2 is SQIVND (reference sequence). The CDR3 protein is CASSYRWDLDGIQYF. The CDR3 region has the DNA TGTGCCAGTAGTTATAGGTGGGATCTGGACGGCATTCAGTACTTC.

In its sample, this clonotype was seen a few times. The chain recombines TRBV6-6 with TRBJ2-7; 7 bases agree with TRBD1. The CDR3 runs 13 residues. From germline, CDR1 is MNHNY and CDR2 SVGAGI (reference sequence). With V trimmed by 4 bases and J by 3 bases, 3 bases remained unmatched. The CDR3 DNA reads TGTGCCAGCAGTTTCTACAGGGGCTACGAGCAGTACTTC. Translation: CASSFYRGYEQYF.

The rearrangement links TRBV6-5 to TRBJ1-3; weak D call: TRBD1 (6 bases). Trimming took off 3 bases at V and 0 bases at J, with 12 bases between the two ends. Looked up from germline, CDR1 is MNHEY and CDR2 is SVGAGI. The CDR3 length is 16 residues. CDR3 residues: CASSYPRQVSGNTIYF. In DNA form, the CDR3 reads TGTGCCAGCAGTTATCCCAGACAGGTCTCTGGAAACACCATATATTTT.

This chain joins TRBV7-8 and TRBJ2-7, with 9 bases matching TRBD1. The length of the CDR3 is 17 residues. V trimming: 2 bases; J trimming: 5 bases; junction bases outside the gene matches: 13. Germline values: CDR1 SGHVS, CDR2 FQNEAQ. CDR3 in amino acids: CASSLPRGTGKVNEQYF. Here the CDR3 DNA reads TGTGCCAGCAGCTTACCCCGCGGGACAGGGAAGGTAAACGAGCAGTACTTC. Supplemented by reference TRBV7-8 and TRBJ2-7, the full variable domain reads GAGVSQSPRYKVAKRGQDVALRCDPISGHVSLFWYQQALGQGPEFLTYFQNEAQLDKSGLPSDRFFAERPEGSVSTLKIQRTQQEDSAVYLCASSLPRGTGKVNEQYFGPGTRLTVT.

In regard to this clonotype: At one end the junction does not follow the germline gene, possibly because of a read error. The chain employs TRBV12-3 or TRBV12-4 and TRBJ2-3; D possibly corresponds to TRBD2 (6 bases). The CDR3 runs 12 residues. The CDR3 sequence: CASSAAPTGASF. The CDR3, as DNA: TGTGCCAGCAGTGCCGCGCCTACGGGAGCCTCTTTT.

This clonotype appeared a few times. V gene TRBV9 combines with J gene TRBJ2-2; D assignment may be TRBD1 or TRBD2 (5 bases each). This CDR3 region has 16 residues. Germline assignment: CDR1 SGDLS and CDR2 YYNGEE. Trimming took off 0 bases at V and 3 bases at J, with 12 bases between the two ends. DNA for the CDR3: TGTGCCAGCAGCGTAGCTCGGGGCGCGGACACCGGGGAGCTGTTTTTT. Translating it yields CASSVARGADTGELFF.

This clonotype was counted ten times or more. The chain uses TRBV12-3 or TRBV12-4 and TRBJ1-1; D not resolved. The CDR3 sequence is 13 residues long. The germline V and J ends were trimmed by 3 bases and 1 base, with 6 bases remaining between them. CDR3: CASSFVRNTEAFF. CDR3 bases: TGTGCCAGCAGTTTCGTTAGGAACACTGAAGCTTTCTTT.

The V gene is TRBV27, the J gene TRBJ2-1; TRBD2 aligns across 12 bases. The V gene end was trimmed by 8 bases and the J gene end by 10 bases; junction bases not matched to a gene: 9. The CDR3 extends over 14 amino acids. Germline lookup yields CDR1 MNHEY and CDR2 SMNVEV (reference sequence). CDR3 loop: CASQAGTSGPEQFF. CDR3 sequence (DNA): TGTGCCAGCCAAGCCGGGACTAGCGGGCCCGAGCAGTTCTTC.

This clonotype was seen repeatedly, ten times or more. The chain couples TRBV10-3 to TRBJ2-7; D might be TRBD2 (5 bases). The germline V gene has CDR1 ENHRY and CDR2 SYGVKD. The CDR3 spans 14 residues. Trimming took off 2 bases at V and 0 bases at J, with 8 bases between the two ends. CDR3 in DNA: TGTGCCATCAGTGAGGAGCGGCTCTCCTACGAGCAGTACTTC. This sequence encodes CAISEERLSYEQYF.

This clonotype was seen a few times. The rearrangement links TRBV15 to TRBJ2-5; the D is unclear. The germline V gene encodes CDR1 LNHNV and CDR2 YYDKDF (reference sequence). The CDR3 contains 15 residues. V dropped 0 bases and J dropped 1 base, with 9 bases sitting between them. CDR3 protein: CATSRDGPTQETQYF. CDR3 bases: TGTGCCACCAGCAGAGATGGCCCAACCCAAGAGACCCAGTACTTC.

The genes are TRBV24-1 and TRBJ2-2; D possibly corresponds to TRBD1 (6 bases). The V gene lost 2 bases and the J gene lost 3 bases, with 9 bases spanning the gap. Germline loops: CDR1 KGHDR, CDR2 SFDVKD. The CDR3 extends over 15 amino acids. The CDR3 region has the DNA TGTGCCACCAGTGATTCACAGGGATACACCGGGGAGCTGTTTTTT. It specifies CATSDSQGYTGELFF.

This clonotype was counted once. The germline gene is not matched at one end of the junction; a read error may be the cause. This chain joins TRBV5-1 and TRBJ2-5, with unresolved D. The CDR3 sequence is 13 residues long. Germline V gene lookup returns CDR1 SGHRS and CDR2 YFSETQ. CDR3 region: CASSLAEVEPQYF. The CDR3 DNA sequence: TGCGCCAGCAGCTTGGCCGAGGTAGAGCCCCAGTACTTC.

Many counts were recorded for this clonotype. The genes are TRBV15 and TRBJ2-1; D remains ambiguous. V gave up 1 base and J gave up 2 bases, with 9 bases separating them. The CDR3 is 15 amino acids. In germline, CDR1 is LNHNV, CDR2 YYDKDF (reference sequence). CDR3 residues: CATSRVGGAYNEQFF. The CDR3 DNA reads TGTGCCACCAGCAGAGTCGGTGGGGCCTACAATGAGCAGTTCTTC.

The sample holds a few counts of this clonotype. CDR3 in amino acids: CASSPERWAYYNSPLHF. CDR3 DNA: TGCGCCAGCAGCCCGGAGCGTTGGGCGTACTATAATTCACCCCTCCACTTT. The rearrangement joins TRBV4-1 to TRBJ1-6; no firm D call. This CDR3 has 17 amino acids. Trimming stripped 4 bases from V and 3 bases from J, with 16 bases between. Germline V gene data show CDR1 as MGHRA and CDR2 as YSYEKL.

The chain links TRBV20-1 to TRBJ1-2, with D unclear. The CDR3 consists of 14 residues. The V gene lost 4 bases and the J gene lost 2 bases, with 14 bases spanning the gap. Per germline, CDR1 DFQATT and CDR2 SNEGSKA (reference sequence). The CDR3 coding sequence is TGCAGTGCTACCCTACACATTCTCAACTATGGCTACACCTTC. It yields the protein CSATLHILNYGYTF.

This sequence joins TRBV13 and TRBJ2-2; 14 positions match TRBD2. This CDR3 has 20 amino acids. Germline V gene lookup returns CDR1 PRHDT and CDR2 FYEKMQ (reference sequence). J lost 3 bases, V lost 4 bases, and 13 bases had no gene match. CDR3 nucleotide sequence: TGTGCCAGCAGCTCTCCCCGACTAGCGGGAGGGGTGTGGGACACCGGGGAGCTGTTTTTT. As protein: CASSSPRLAGGVWDTGELFF.

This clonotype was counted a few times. As DNA, the CDR3 is TGTGCCAGCAGTTACTCGATCCGACTAGCGGTTCTAAAGGGGGGGGAGACCCAGTACTTC. Translated, it gives CASSYSIRLAVLKGGETQYF. The chain uses TRBV6-2 or TRBV6-3 and TRBJ2-5, with 9 bases that match TRBD2. V lost 0 bases, J lost 5 bases, and 19 bases stayed unmatched. CDR1 and CDR2 (germline): MNHEY, SVGEGT. This CDR3 is 20 amino acids long.

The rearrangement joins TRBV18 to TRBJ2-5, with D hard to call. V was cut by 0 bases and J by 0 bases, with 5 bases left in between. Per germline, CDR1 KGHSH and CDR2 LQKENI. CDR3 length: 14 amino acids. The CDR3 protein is CASSPPQHQETQYF. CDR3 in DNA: TGTGCCAGCTCACCACCGCAGCACCAAGAGACCCAGTACTTC.

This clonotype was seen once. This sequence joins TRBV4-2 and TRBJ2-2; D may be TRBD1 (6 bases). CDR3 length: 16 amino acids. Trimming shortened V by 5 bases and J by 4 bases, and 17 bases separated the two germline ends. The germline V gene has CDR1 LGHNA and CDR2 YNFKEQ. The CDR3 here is CASSASSGVSTGELFF. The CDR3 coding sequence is TGTGCCAGCAGCGCGAGCTCAGGGGTTAGCACCGGGGAGCTGTTTTTT.

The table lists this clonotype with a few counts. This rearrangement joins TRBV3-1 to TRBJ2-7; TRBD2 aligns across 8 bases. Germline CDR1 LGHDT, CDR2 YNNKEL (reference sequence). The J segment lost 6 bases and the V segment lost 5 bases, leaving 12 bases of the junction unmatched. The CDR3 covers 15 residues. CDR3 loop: CASSSSSGRGSEQYF. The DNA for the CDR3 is TGTGCCAGCAGCTCCAGCAGCGGGAGAGGATCCGAGCAGTACTTC.

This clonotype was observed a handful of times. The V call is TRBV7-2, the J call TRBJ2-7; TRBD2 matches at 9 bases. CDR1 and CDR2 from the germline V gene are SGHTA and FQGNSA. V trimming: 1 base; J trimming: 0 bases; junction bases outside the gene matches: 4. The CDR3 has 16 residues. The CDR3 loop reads CASSLGSSGTSYEQYF. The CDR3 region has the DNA TGTGCCAGCAGCTTAGGGTCTAGCGGGACCTCCTACGAGCAGTACTTC.

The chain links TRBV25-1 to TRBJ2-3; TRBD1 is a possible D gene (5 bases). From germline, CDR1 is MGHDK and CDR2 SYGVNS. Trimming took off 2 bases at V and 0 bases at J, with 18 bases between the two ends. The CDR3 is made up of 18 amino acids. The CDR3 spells CASSEAWTYSTSTDTQYF. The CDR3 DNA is TGTGCCAGCAGTGAAGCCTGGACATATTCTACTAGCACAGATACGCAGTATTTT.

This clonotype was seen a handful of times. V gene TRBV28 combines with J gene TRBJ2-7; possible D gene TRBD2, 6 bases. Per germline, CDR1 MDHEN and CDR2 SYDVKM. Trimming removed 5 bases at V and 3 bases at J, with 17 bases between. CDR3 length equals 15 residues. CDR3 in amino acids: CASSPRKGGNYEQYF. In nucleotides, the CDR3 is TGTGCCAGCAGTCCCCGGAAGGGCGGGAACTACGAGCAGTACTTC.

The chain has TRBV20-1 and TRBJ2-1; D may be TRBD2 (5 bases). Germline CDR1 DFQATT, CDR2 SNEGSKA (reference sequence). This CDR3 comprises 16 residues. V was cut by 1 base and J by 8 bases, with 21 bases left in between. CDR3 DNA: TGCAGTGCTAGAGGAGTCGGGTTCCTAGACGGGGATGAGCAGTTCTTC. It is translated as CSARGVGFLDGDEQFF.